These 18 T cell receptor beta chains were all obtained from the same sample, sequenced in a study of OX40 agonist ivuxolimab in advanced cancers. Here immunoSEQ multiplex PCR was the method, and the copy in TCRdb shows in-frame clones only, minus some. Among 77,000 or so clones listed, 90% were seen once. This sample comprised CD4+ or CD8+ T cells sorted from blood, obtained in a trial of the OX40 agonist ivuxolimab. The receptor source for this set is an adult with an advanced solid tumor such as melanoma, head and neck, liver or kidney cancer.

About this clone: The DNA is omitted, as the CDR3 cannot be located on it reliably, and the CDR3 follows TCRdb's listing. The CDR3 is CASNVGGGTSLFF. V gene TRBV28 combines with J gene TRBJ1-4. Germline V lookup: CDR1 MDHEN, CDR2 SYDVKM. The CDR3 spans 13 amino acids, including both terminal residues.

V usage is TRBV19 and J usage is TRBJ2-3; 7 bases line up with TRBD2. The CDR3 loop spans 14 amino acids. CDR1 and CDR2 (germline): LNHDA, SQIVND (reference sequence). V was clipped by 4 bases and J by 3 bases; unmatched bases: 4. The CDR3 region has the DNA TGTGCCAGTAGTACCAGCGGGAAGACAGATACGCAGTATTTT. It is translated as CASSTSGKTDTQYF.

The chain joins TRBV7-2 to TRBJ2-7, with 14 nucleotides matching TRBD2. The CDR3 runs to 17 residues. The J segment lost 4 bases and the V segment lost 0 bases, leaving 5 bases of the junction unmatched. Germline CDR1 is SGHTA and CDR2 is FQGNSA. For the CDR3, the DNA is TGTGCCAGCAGCTTAGCAGGGACTAGCGGGAGTGGATACGAGCAGTACTTC. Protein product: CASSLAGTSGSGYEQYF.

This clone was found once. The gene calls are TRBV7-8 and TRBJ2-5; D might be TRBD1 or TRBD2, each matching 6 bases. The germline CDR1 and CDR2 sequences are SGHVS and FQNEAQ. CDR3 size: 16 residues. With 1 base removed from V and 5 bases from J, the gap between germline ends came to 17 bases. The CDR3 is CASSLGWGATRETQYF. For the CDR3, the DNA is TGTGCCAGCAGCTTAGGCTGGGGGGCGACAAGGGAGACCCAGTACTTC.

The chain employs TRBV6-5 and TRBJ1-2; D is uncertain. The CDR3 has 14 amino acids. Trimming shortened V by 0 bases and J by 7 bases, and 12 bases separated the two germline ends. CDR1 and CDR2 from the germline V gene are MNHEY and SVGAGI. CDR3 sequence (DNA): TGTGCCAGCAGTTACTCGAGGAGGGTCGGTGGCTACACCTTC. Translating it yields CASSYSRRVGGYTF.

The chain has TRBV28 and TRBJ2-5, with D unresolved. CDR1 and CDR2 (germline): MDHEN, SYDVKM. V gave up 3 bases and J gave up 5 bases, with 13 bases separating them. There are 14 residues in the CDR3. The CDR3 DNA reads TGTGCCAGCAGTTTGCCTGCCCATTGGGAGACCCAGTACTTC. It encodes CASSLPAHWETQYF.

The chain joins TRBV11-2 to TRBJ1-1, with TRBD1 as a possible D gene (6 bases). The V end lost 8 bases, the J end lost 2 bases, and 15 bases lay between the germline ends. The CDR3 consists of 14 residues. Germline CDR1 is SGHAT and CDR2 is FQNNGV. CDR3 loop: CASGGHSRNTEAFF. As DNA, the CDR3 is TGTGCCAGCGGGGGGCACAGTCGAAACACTGAAGCTTTCTTT.

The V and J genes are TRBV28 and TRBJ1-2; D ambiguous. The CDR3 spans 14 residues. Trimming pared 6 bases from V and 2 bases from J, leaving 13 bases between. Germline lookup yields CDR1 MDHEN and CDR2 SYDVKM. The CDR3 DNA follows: TGTGCCAGCAGCAAAAGACGGCAAAACTATGGCTACACCTTC. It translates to CASSKRRQNYGYTF.

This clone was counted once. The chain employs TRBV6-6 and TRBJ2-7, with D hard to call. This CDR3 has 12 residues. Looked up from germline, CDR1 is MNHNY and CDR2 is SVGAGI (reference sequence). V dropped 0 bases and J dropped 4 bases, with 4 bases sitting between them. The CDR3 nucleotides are TGTGCCAGCAGTTACTCGTCTTACGAGCAGTACTTC. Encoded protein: CASSYSSYEQYF.

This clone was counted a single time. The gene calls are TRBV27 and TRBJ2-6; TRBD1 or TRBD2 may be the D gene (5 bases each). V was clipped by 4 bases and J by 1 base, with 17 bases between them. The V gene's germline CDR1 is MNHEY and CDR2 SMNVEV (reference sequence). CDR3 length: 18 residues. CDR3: CASSSGPLPGSGANVLTF. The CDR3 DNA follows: TGTGCCAGCAGTTCGGGACCTCTCCCGGGGTCTGGGGCCAACGTCCTGACTTTC. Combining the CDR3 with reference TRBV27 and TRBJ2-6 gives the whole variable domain EAQVTQNPRYLITVTGKKLTVTCSQNMNHEYMSWYRQDPGLGLRQIYYSMNVEVTDKGDVPEGYKVSRKEKRNFPLILESPSPNQTSLYFCASSSGPLPGSGANVLTFGAGSRLTVL.

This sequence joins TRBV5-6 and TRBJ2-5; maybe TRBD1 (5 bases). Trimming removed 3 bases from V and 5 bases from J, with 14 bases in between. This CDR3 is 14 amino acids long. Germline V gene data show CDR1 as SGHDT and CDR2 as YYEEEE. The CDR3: CASSSGSPGETQYF. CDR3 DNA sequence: TGTGCCAGCAGCTCGGGCAGCCCAGGGGAGACCCAGTACTTC.

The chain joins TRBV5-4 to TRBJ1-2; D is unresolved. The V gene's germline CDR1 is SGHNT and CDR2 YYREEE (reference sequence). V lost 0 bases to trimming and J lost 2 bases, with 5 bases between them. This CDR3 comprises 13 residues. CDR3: CASSLGQNYGYTF. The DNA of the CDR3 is TGTGCCAGCAGCTTGGGGCAGAACTATGGCTACACCTTC.

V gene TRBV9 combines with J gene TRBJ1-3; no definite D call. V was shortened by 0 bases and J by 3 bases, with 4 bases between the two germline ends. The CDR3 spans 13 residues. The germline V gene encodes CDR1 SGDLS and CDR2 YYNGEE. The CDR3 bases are TGTGCCAGCAGCGTAGACGATGGAAACACCATATATTTT. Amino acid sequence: CASSVDDGNTIYF.

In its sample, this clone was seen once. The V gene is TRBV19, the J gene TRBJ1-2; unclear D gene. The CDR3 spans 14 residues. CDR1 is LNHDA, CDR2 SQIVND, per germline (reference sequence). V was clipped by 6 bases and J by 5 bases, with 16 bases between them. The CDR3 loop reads CASREVAPPYGYTF. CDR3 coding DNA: TGTGCCAGTAGGGAGGTCGCCCCCCCTTATGGCTACACCTTC.

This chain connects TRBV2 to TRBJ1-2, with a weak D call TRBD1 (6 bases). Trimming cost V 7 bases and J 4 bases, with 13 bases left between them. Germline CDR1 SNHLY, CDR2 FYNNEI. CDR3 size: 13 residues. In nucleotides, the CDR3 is TGTGCCAGCACACTACAGGGTACCTATGGCTACACCTTC. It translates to CASTLQGTYGYTF.

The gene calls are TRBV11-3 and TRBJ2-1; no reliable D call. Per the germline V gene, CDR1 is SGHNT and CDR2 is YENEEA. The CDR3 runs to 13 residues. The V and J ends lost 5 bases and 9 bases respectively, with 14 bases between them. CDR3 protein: CASSPETVGEQFF. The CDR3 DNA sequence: TGTGCCAGCAGCCCGGAGACCGTGGGTGAGCAGTTCTTC.

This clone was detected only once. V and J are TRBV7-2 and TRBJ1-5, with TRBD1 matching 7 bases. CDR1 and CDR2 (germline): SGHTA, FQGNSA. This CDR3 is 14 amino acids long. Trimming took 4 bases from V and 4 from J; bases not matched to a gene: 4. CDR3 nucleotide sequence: TGTGCCAGCAGCTGGGACAGCCTAAATCAGCCCCAGCATTTT. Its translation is CASSWDSLNQPQHF.

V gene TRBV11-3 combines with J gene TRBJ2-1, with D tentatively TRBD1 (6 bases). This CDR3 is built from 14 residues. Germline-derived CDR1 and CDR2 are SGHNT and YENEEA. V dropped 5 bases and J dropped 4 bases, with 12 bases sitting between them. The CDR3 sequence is CASSTRQVYNEQFF. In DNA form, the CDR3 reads TGTGCCAGCAGCACAAGACAGGTGTACAATGAGCAGTTCTTC.